Below are 27 T cell receptor beta chains sequenced from a single sample in a study of PD-1 blockade in mismatch repair-deficient tumors. Generated by immunoSEQ multiplex PCR, the TCRdb table keeps only in-frame clones and is missing some. The top ten clones hold around 14% of a sample with 60,000 to 65,000 clones, more than 70% of them seen once. Source: peripheral blood, taken 52 weeks after starting pembrolizumab. The source is an adult with mismatch repair-deficient cancer.

The chain couples TRBV13 to TRBJ2-5; tentatively, D is TRBD2 (6 bases). Between the trimmed V and J ends, which lost 5 bases and 4 bases, there was a span of 23 bases. CDR1 and CDR2 from the germline V gene are PRHDT and FYEKMQ (reference sequence). The CDR3 consists of 17 residues. The CDR3 nucleotides are TGTGCCAGCAGCGGATGGGACTTAGCGAGACCAGCAGAGACCCAGTACTTC. Amino acid sequence: CASSGWDLARPAETQYF.

This CDR3 is CASSLTRDGGDSGANVLTF. In DNA, the CDR3 is TGTGCCAGCAGCTTAACGCGGGACGGGGGGGACTCTGGGGCCAACGTCCTGACTTTC. V and J are TRBV7-2 and TRBJ2-6, with 8 bases fitting TRBD2. The V segment lost 2 bases and the J segment 0 bases; nucleotides outside the gene matches: 9. Germline V gene data show CDR1 as SGHTA and CDR2 as FQGNSA. This CDR3 has 19 amino acids.

The chain links TRBV5-6 to TRBJ2-7, with a weak D call TRBD2 (6 bases). This CDR3 has 15 residues. The V gene lost 2 bases and the J gene lost 7 bases, with 19 bases spanning the gap. Looked up from germline, CDR1 is SGHDT and CDR2 is YYEEEE. CDR3 in DNA: TGTGCCAGCAGCTTCGACTCTACGCCGGGGAGGGAGCAGTACTTC. Translating it yields CASSFDSTPGREQYF. Supplemented by reference TRBV5-6 and TRBJ2-7, the full variable domain reads DAGVTQSPTHLIKTRGQQVTLRCSPKSGHDTVSWYQQALGQGPQFIFQYYEEEERQRGNFPDRFSGHQFPNYSSELNVNALLLGDSALYLCASSFDSTPGREQYFGPGTRLTVT.

V is TRBV28 and J is TRBJ2-5, with 7 bases fitting TRBD1. The J call may be in error: the DNA end matches TRBJ2-7 better. The CDR3 is made up of 14 amino acids. Germline V gene data show CDR1 as MDHEN and CDR2 as SYDVKM. The DNA of the CDR3 is TGTGCCAGCAGTCCCGACAGGGTTGGCTACGAGCAGTACTTC. It codes for CASSPDRVGYEQYF.

This clone was seen a single time. This chain uses TRBV6-5 with TRBJ2-7; D is possibly TRBD2 (5 bases). The CDR3 runs to 13 residues. From germline, CDR1 is MNHEY and CDR2 SVGAGI. Trimming cost V 5 bases and J 5 bases, with 13 bases left between them. The CDR3 sequence is CASSPVEEDEQYF. The CDR3 DNA sequence: TGTGCCAGCAGTCCCGTGGAGGAAGACGAGCAGTACTTC.

The chain uses TRBV20-1 and TRBJ2-1, with no clear D. Looked up from germline, CDR1 is DFQATT and CDR2 is SNEGSKA (reference sequence). V was cut by 3 bases and J by 8 bases, with 8 bases left in between. The CDR3 is 11 amino acids. CDR3 DNA: TGCAGTGCTAGTTCCCTCGATGAGCAGTTCTTC. The encoded protein is CSASSLDEQFF.

The rearrangement joins TRBV5-1 to TRBJ1-1, with D possibly matching TRBD1 (5 bases). Trimming removed 4 bases from V and 4 bases from J, with 11 bases in between. The length of the CDR3 is 13 residues. Germline V gene lookup returns CDR1 SGHRS and CDR2 YFSETQ. The DNA for the CDR3 is TGCGCCAGCAGCGCTACAGGTCTCACTGAAGCTTTCTTT. Translation gives CASSATGLTEAFF.

This clone came up a few times. The chain has TRBV6-6 and TRBJ1-5; possibly TRBD1 for D (6 bases). This CDR3 region has 15 residues. CDR1 and CDR2 (germline): MNHNY, SVGAGI (reference sequence). Trimming stripped 6 bases from V and 3 bases from J, with 15 bases between. The CDR3, as DNA: TGTGCCAGCAGGACGATGGACAGAGACAATCAGCCCCAGCATTTT. Its protein is CASRTMDRDNQPQHF.

The V and J genes are TRBV6-1 and TRBJ2-3; TRBD1 matches 10 bases. The trim removed 7 bases at V and 1 base at J, leaving 5 bases unmatched. The CDR3 has 15 residues. Germline lookup yields CDR1 MNHNS and CDR2 SASEGT. The CDR3 spells CASIWGTGGTDTQYF. Here the CDR3 DNA reads TGTGCCAGCATTTGGGGGACAGGGGGCACAGATACGCAGTATTTT.

The sample holds one count of this clone. Relative to the germline gene, one junction end is altered; a read error may explain this. The sample carries other DNA sequences with the same CDR3. The rearrangement uses TRBV5-5 and TRBJ2-7; D unresolved. The CDR3 consists of 11 residues. Germline V gene data show CDR1 as SGHKS and CDR2 as YYEKEE (reference sequence). As DNA, the CDR3 is TGTGCCAGCAGTTTGGGCTACGAGCAGTACTTC. This gives the protein CASSLGYEQYF.

The gene calls are TRBV15 and TRBJ2-7; perhaps TRBD1 as D (5 bases). The CDR3 runs to 13 residues. Germline-derived CDR1 and CDR2 are LNHNV and YYDKDF (reference sequence). V was pared by 5 bases and J by 0 bases, with 8 bases between. CDR3 sequence reads: CATSPDSSYEQYF. The CDR3 bases are TGTGCCACCAGCCCCGACAGCTCCTACGAGCAGTACTTC.

The CDR3 nucleotides are TGTGCCAGCAGCTTGGACAGGGACTCCTACAATGAGCAGTTCTTC. Translating gives CASSLDRDSYNEQFF. V is TRBV5-8 and J is TRBJ2-1, with a possible D match to TRBD1 (6 bases). Trimming cost V 0 bases and J 0 bases, with 7 bases left between them. Germline-derived CDR1 and CDR2 are SGHTS and YDEGEE. CDR3 length: 15 amino acids.

The chain uses TRBV7-9 and TRBJ2-1, with 12 positions matching TRBD1. The CDR3 sequence is 17 residues long. Germline V gives CDR1 SEHNR, CDR2 FQNEAQ (reference sequence). The V and J ends lost 4 bases and 10 bases, in that order; junction bases with no gene match: 14. As DNA, the CDR3 is TGTGCCAGCAGCTCATCGGACCGGGACAGGGGGCGGAGGGAGCAGTTCTTC. This gives the protein CASSSSDRDRGRREQFF. Based on the CDR3 plus reference TRBV7-9 and TRBJ2-1, the full variable domain is DTGVSQNPRHKITKRGQNVTFRCDPISEHNRLYWYRQTLGQGPEFLTYFQNEAQLEKSRLLSDRFSAERPKGSFSTLEIQRTEQGDSAMYLCASSSSDRDRGRREQFFGPGTRLTVL.

The chain recombines TRBV9 with TRBJ2-4; tentatively, D is TRBD1 (6 bases). Germline CDR1 is SGDLS and CDR2 is YYNGEE. CDR3 length: 17 residues. The V gene lost 3 bases and the J gene lost 3 bases, with 19 bases spanning the gap. For the CDR3, the DNA is TGTGCCAGCAGCGATGGGGACAATGTCTTCGGCAAAAACATTCAGTACTTC. This encodes CASSDGDNVFGKNIQYF.

V and J are TRBV19 and TRBJ2-1; the D is unclear. Trimming took off 3 bases at V and 0 bases at J, with 6 bases between the two ends. This CDR3 region has 14 residues. Germline loops: CDR1 LNHDA, CDR2 SQIVND (reference sequence). The DNA for the CDR3 is TGTGCCAGTAGTATCCAGAGCTCCTACAATGAGCAGTTCTTC. Translation: CASSIQSSYNEQFF.

V and J are TRBV27 and TRBJ2-7; 7 bases align to TRBD2. CDR1 and CDR2 from the germline V gene are MNHEY and SMNVEV (reference sequence). Trimming cost V 5 bases and J 2 bases; bases outside gene matches: 9. The CDR3 is 15 residues long. CDR3 sequence reads: CASSPPTGGPYEQYF. The CDR3 DNA reads as TGTGCCAGCAGTCCCCCGACGGGAGGTCCCTACGAGCAGTACTTC.

The chain carries TRBV7-9 and TRBJ1-4; D call uncertain. Trimming pared 5 bases from V and 8 bases from J, leaving 15 bases between. In germline, CDR1 is SEHNR, CDR2 FQNEAQ (reference sequence). The CDR3 has 14 residues. The chain's CDR3 is CASSPHQTWEKLFF. In DNA form, the CDR3 reads TGTGCCAGCAGCCCTCATCAAACGTGGGAAAAACTGTTTTTT.

V gene TRBV30 combines with J gene TRBJ2-7; the match to TRBD2 covers 7 bases. Germline-derived CDR1 and CDR2 are GTSNPN and SVGIG (reference sequence). V was clipped by 2 bases and J by 1 base; unmatched bases: 11. The CDR3 length is 16 residues. The CDR3 sequence is CAWSPEGAGPSYEQYF. CDR3 nucleotide sequence: TGTGCCTGGAGTCCAGAGGGAGCGGGACCATCCTACGAGCAGTACTTC.

This clone appeared once. The chain joins TRBV13 to TRBJ2-7, with TRBD1 identical over 8 bases. Per the germline V gene, CDR1 is PRHDT and CDR2 is FYEKMQ (reference sequence). The CDR3 has 14 residues. Unmatched junction bases numbered 3, after V lost 5 bases and J lost 0 bases. The CDR3 DNA is TGTGCCAGCAGCCACAGGGGGAACTCCTACGAGCAGTACTTC. Protein sequence: CASSHRGNSYEQYF.

The chain combines TRBV6-6 with TRBJ2-7, with TRBD2 matching over 7 bases. Germline V gives CDR1 MNHNY, CDR2 SVGAGI (reference sequence). J was trimmed by 2 bases and V by 5 bases; bases with no gene match: 6. This CDR3 region has 14 residues. The CDR3 here is CASSPGLLTYEQYF. In nucleotides, the CDR3 is TGTGCCAGCAGTCCGGGACTACTCACCTACGAGCAGTACTTC.

The chain is built from TRBV6-1 and TRBJ2-7; no firm D call. The CDR3 is 15 amino acids. Trimming removed 2 bases from V and 6 bases from J, with 17 bases in between. Germline V gives CDR1 MNHNS, CDR2 SASEGT. CDR3 sequence reads: CASSEFWASIGEQYF. Written as DNA, the CDR3 is TGTGCCAGCAGTGAATTTTGGGCTAGTATCGGCGAGCAGTACTTC.

This clone was found once. This rearrangement joins TRBV7-3 to TRBJ2-1, with 12 positions matching TRBD2. CDR1 and CDR2 (germline): SGHTA, FQGTGA. Trimming at V came to 5 bases and at J to 7 bases, leaving 6 bases not matched to a gene. The CDR3 is 15 residues long. The CDR3 is CASSETSGGGNEQFF. Here the CDR3 DNA reads TGTGCCAGCAGCGAGACTAGCGGGGGAGGGAATGAGCAGTTCTTC.

This chain uses TRBV28 with TRBJ2-1; D is uncertain. Germline V CDR1 and CDR2: MDHEN, SYDVKM. V was clipped by 5 bases and J by 4 bases, with 15 bases between them. The CDR3 consists of 15 residues. CDR3 nucleotide sequence: TGTGCCAGCAGTAGCCCCGGACCCCGTTACAATGAGCAGTTCTTC. It codes for CASSSPGPRYNEQFF.

By share of the sample, this clone is large. The V and J genes are TRBV18 and TRBJ1-2; 9 nucleotides agree with TRBD1. V was pared by 6 bases and J by 7 bases, with 9 bases of the junction left unmatched. The length of the CDR3 is 14 residues. In germline, CDR1 is KGHSH, CDR2 LQKENI. CDR3 in amino acids: CASSPGTGIIGYTF. CDR3 in DNA: TGTGCCAGCTCCCCTGGGACAGGGATAATTGGCTACACCTTC.

The rearrangement uses TRBV7-9 and TRBJ1-3; D is undetermined. V was pared by 8 bases and J by 2 bases, with 13 bases between. This CDR3 spans 14 amino acids. Germline CDR1 and CDR2: SEHNR and FQNEAQ (reference sequence). The CDR3 DNA reads TGTGCCAGCTCCCTCGGCGGACCTGGAAACACCATATATTTT. Protein: CASSLGGPGNTIYF.

The rearrangement joins TRBV7-3 to TRBJ2-1; no reliable D call. V was clipped by 4 bases and J by 3 bases, with 7 bases between them. Germline loops: CDR1 SGHTA, CDR2 FQGTGA. The CDR3 length is 13 residues. This chain's CDR3 is CASSSESYNEQFF. The DNA for the CDR3 is TGTGCCAGCAGCTCAGAAAGCTACAATGAGCAGTTCTTC.

The chain combines TRBV19 with TRBJ2-1; D unresolved. Germline CDR1 and CDR2: LNHDA and SQIVND (reference sequence). The CDR3 runs 15 residues. The V end was cut by 5 bases, the J end by 3 bases, with 14 bases between. CDR3 nucleotides: TGTGCCAGTAGTCCCTCTTCCGCTAGCTACAATGAGCAGTTCTTC. This codes for CASSPSSASYNEQFF.